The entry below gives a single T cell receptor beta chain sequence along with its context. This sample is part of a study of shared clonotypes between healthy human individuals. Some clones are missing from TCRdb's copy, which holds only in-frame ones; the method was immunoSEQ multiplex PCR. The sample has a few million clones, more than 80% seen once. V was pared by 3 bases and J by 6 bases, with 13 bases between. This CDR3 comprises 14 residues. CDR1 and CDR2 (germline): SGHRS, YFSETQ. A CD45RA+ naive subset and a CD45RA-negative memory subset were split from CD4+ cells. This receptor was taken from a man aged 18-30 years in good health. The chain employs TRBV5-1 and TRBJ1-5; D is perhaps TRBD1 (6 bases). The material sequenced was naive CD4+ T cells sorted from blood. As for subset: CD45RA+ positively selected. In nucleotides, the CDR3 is TGCGCCAGCAGCTCGCCGACAGGTATTCAGCCCCAGCATTTT. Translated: CASSSPTGIQPQHF.